This T cell receptor (beta chain) was identified in a study of blood T cells in healthy people across ages. The CDR3 is made up of 17 amino acids. In germline, CDR1 is SEHNR, CDR2 FQNEAQ (reference sequence). With 1 base removed from V and 4 bases from J, the gap between germline ends came to 19 bases. The people who gave samples were healthy Caucasians from Russia, aged about 6 to 95. Drawn from each donor were 8.5 to 10 milliliters of peripheral blood. Findings and limits, study-wide: There were more naive CD4+ cells and higher diversity in long-lived donors than in aged donors.

Through a sample-barcoded 5' primer and a J-beta primer mix, a second PCR was run for roughly 7 to 11 cycles. TCRdb recomputed calls from the 5' RACE reads with MiXCR, one row per CDR3 protein. The sample includes fewer than 1.5 million distinct CDR3 sequences, roughly 40% of them seen just once. This clonotype came up a few times. Its antigen is undetermined. The V call is TRBV7-9, the J call TRBJ1-2; D remains ambiguous. This TCR derives from a woman aged 18-29 years in good health. Sequencing was performed on blood. The CDR3 loop reads CASSLGYVRRLGYGYTF. The CDR3, as DNA: TGTGCCAGCAGCTTAGGATATGTCCGGCGACTGGGCTATGGCTACACCTTC. The variable domain in full, completed from reference TRBV7-9 and TRBJ1-2, reads DTGVSQNPRHKITKRGQNVTFRCDPISEHNRLYWYRQTLGQGPEFLTYFQNEAQLEKSRLLSDRFSAERPKGSFSTLEIQRTEQGDSAMYLCASSLGYVRRLGYGYTFGSGTRLTVV.